This T cell receptor beta chain was recovered during a study of shared clonotypes between healthy human individuals. Points from the study as a whole: Non-shared clonotypes displayed generation probabilities falling below those of clonotypes present in all four donors. Sampling covered blood only; tissue repertoires likely differ. Clonotype sharing among donors was thought likely to change with sequencing depth.

Looked up from germline, CDR1 is MGHRA and CDR2 is YSYEKL. The CDR3 has 14 amino acids. It was across several immunoSEQ plates that each subset's genomic DNA was evenly split. The method was immunoSEQ multiplex PCR; TCRdb's version includes in-frame clones alone and lacks a portion of them. Of about 320,000 clones detected, roughly 87% appear once; the ten largest clones hold 15% to 20%. A note on this clone: Its antigen is not identified. The junction departs from germline at one end; a sequencing error may be responsible.

The receptor was derived from a young man in good health. Sequenced material: memory CD8+ T cells sorted from blood. Indicated subset: CD45RO+ cells pooled with CCR7-negative TemRA cells. V gene TRBV4-1 combines with J gene TRBJ1-4; tentative D call: TRBD1 (5 bases). This CDR3 is CASSQEGSQGQCSF. In nucleotides, the CDR3 is TGCGCCAGCAGCCAAGAAGGATCCCAGGGTCAGTGTTCTTTT.